This is a list of T cell receptor beta chains from one sample in a study of technical replicates of blood from a handful of donors. This table comes from immunoSEQ multiplex PCR, and its TCRdb copy is limited to in-frame clones, with some not included. The repertoire consists of about 61,000 clones, with approximately 97% occurring once and the leading ten covering 0.19%. Sequenced sample: T cells isolated from PBMCs. These receptors were obtained from a human donor in good health. Each CDR3 is given with its conserved first and last residue. Each record gives: D gene, V gene, clone size, J gene, CDR3 protein, CDR3 DNA. The D gene is left open where the match is weak. Expanded clones get a size class; other rows say once, few or many, or leave the size out.

d_gene: TRBD1; v_gene: TRBV5-5; abundance: NA; j_gene: TRBJ2-3; CDR3aa: CASCSDRVNTQYF; CDR3nt: TGTGCCAGTTGCTCGGACAGGGTAAATACGCAGTATTTT
d_gene: NA; v_gene: TRBV27; abundance: NA; j_gene: TRBJ1-2; CDR3aa: CASARTASNYGYTF; CDR3nt: TGTGCCAGCGCACGGACAGCTTCTAACTATGGCTACACCTTC
d_gene: TRBD2; v_gene: TRBV19; abundance: NA; j_gene: TRBJ2-1; CDR3aa: CASSTPGLAGGSSYNEQFF; CDR3nt: TGTGCCAGTAGTACGCCGGGACTAGCGGGAGGGAGCTCCTACAATGAGCAGTTCTTC
d_gene: NA; v_gene: TRBV28; abundance: NA; j_gene: TRBJ2-1; CDR3aa: CASLSTAIKRNEQFF; CDR3nt: TGTGCCAGCCTGTCGACAGCGATTAAACGTAATGAGCAGTTCTTC
d_gene: TRBD1; v_gene: TRBV11-2; abundance: NA; j_gene: TRBJ1-4; CDR3aa: CASSPTGAVPNEKLFF; CDR3nt: TGTGCCAGCAGTCCCACAGGGGCCGTCCCTAATGAAAAACTGTTTTTT
d_gene: TRBD2; v_gene: TRBV9; abundance: NA; j_gene: TRBJ2-1; CDR3aa: CASSESGRINEQFF; CDR3nt: TGTGCCAGCAGCGAGAGCGGGAGAATCAACGAGCAGTTCTTC
d_gene: NA; v_gene: TRBV21-1; abundance: NA; j_gene: TRBJ1-3; CDR3aa: CASGRVSPPTSGNTIYF; CDR3nt: TGTGCCAGCGGGCGGGTCAGTCCTCCGACCTCTGGAAACACCATATATTTT
d_gene: TRBD1; v_gene: TRBV28; abundance: NA; j_gene: TRBJ1-2; CDR3aa: CASSFGTGLYGYTF; CDR3nt: TGTGCCAGCAGTTTCGGGACAGGGCTCTATGGCTACACCTTC
d_gene: TRBD2; v_gene: TRBV11-2; abundance: NA; j_gene: TRBJ2-1; CDR3aa: CASSLNRAGDGQFF; CDR3nt: TGTGCCAGCAGCTTAAACCGAGCGGGAGACGGGCAGTTCTTC
d_gene: TRBD2; v_gene: TRBV5-1; abundance: NA; j_gene: TRBJ2-7; CDR3aa: CASSWRPSGQGGYEQYF; CDR3nt: TGCGCCAGCAGCTGGAGGCCTAGCGGCCAGGGCGGTTACGAGCAGTACTTC
d_gene: NA; v_gene: TRBV5-4; abundance: NA; j_gene: TRBJ1-1; CDR3aa: CASSLGTSAWDTEAFF; CDR3nt: TGTGCCAGCAGCTTGGGGACTTCTGCTTGGGACACTGAAGCTTTCTTT
d_gene: NA; v_gene: TRBV28; abundance: NA; j_gene: TRBJ2-7; CDR3aa: CASREPAISYEQYF; CDR3nt: TGTGCCAGCAGGGAGCCTGCGATCTCCTACGAGCAGTACTTC
d_gene: NA; v_gene: TRBV6-5; abundance: NA; j_gene: TRBJ1-2; CDR3aa: CASRPTRRYGYTF; CDR3nt: TGTGCCAGCAGACCGACACGACGCTATGGCTACACCTTC
d_gene: TRBD2; v_gene: TRBV29-1; abundance: NA; j_gene: TRBJ2-7; CDR3aa: CSVGPLFNGAGRGQYF; CDR3nt: TGCAGCGTTGGCCCCCTTTTTAACGGGGCCGGGAGGGGGCAGTACTTC
d_gene: TRBD1; v_gene: TRBV10-1; abundance: NA; j_gene: TRBJ2-7; CDR3aa: CASSDPGQGVYEQYF; CDR3nt: TGCGCCAGCAGTGACCCAGGACAGGGCGTCTACGAGCAGTACTTC
d_gene: TRBD1; v_gene: TRBV7-6; abundance: NA; j_gene: TRBJ1-2; CDR3aa: CASSFGEDRANYGYTF; CDR3nt: TGTGCCAGCAGCTTTGGGGAGGACAGGGCTAACTATGGCTACACCTTC
d_gene: NA; v_gene: TRBV9; abundance: NA; j_gene: TRBJ1-1; CDR3aa: CASSTSNREYTEAFF; CDR3nt: TGTGCCAGCAGCACTTCAAACCGGGAGTACACTGAAGCTTTCTTT
d_gene: TRBD2; v_gene: TRBV15; abundance: NA; j_gene: TRBJ2-3; CDR3aa: CATSRDWGLAGGTDTQYF; CDR3nt: TGTGCCACCAGCAGAGATTGGGGACTAGCGGGGGGCACAGATACGCAGTATTTT
d_gene: TRBD1; v_gene: TRBV28; abundance: once; j_gene: TRBJ1-2; CDR3aa: CASSPLNLGQVLTNYGYTF; CDR3nt: TGTGCCAGCAGTCCTCTAAACCTTGGACAGGTTCTCACTAACTATGGCTACACCTTC
d_gene: NA; v_gene: TRBV15; abundance: NA; j_gene: TRBJ2-2; CDR3aa: CATSGGRANTGELFF; CDR3nt: TGTGCCACCAGCGGGGGCCGGGCGAACACCGGGGAGCTGTTTTTT
d_gene: TRBD2; v_gene: TRBV19; abundance: once; j_gene: TRBJ2-3; CDR3aa: CASILRGTDTQYF; CDR3nt: TGTGCCAGTATCCTGCGGGGGACAGATACGCAGTATTTT
d_gene: NA; v_gene: TRBV10-3; abundance: NA; j_gene: TRBJ1-5; CDR3aa: CAISERGGGVSNQPQHF; CDR3nt: TGTGCCATCAGTGAAAGGGGAGGGGGGGTGAGCAATCAGCCCCAGCATTTT
d_gene: NA; v_gene: TRBV2; abundance: NA; j_gene: TRBJ2-7; CDR3aa: CASSEREVISYEQYF; CDR3nt: TGTGCCAGCAGTGAACGGGAAGTAATTTCCTACGAGCAGTACTTC
d_gene: TRBD1; v_gene: TRBV9; abundance: NA; j_gene: TRBJ1-1; CDR3aa: CASSSQGGSTEAFF; CDR3nt: TGTGCCAGCAGCTCACAGGGGGGGAGCACTGAAGCTTTCTTT
d_gene: NA; v_gene: TRBV10-1; abundance: once; j_gene: TRBJ2-4; CDR3aa: CATSTAKNIQYF; CDR3nt: TGCGCCACAAGCACGGCCAAAAACATTCAGTACTTC
d_gene: NA; v_gene: TRBV6-6; abundance: NA; j_gene: TRBJ1-1; CDR3aa: CASSIWQVLNTEAFF; CDR3nt: TGTGCCAGCAGTATCTGGCAAGTTTTGAACACTGAAGCTTTCTTT
d_gene: NA; v_gene: TRBV2; abundance: once; j_gene: TRBJ2-5; CDR3aa: CASVTSRHTQETQYF; CDR3nt: TGTGCCAGCGTTACCTCGCGACATACTCAAGAGACCCAGTACTTC
d_gene: TRBD2; v_gene: TRBV9; abundance: NA; j_gene: TRBJ2-3; CDR3aa: CASSVTSASTDTQYF; CDR3nt: TGTGCCAGCAGCGTAACTAGCGCAAGCACAGATACGCAGTATTTT
d_gene: NA; v_gene: TRBV4-1; abundance: NA; j_gene: TRBJ2-4; CDR3aa: CASSYRANLDPKAKNIQYF; CDR3nt: TGCGCCAGCAGCTACAGGGCAAACCTTGATCCCAAAGCCAAAAACATTCAGTACTTC
d_gene: TRBD1; v_gene: TRBV7-9; abundance: NA; j_gene: TRBJ1-5; CDR3aa: CASSPTGYNQPQHF; CDR3nt: TGTGCCAGCAGCCCGACAGGGTATAATCAGCCCCAGCATTTT
d_gene: TRBD1; v_gene: TRBV5-1; abundance: NA; j_gene: TRBJ1-1; CDR3aa: CASSGQGETEAFF; CDR3nt: TGCGCCAGCAGCGGACAGGGGGAGACTGAAGCTTTCTTT
d_gene: NA; v_gene: TRBV10-3; abundance: NA; j_gene: TRBJ1-1; CDR3aa: CAIRVQGNTEAFF; CDR3nt: TGTGCCATCAGGGTACAGGGAAACACTGAAGCTTTCTTT
d_gene: NA; v_gene: TRBV6-1; abundance: NA; j_gene: TRBJ1-1; CDR3aa: CASSLEPEAFF; CDR3nt: TGTGCCAGCAGTTTGGAGCCTGAAGCTTTCTTT
d_gene: NA; v_gene: TRBV4-1; abundance: once; j_gene: TRBJ1-6; CDR3aa: CASSPIPYNSPLHF; CDR3nt: TGCGCCAGCAGCCCTATTCCCTATAATTCACCCCTCCACTTT
d_gene: TRBD2; v_gene: TRBV12-5; abundance: NA; j_gene: TRBJ2-5; CDR3aa: CASGTGLAGGPGETQYF; CDR3nt: TGTGCTAGTGGCACCGGACTAGCGGGGGGGCCGGGGGAGACCCAGTACTTC
d_gene: TRBD2; v_gene: TRBV5-1; abundance: NA; j_gene: TRBJ2-5; CDR3aa: CASSWSGGTRETQYF; CDR3nt: TGCGCCAGCAGCTGGAGCGGGGGGACCAGGGAGACCCAGTACTTC